This T cell receptor (beta chain) was sequenced in a study of regulatory T cells in long-lasting Graves disease. Trimming cost V 7 bases and J 3 bases; bases outside gene matches: 3. This CDR3 has 14 residues. The germline CDR1 and CDR2 sequences are MDHEN and SYDVKM. In building TCR beta libraries, iRepertoire HTBI primers were used together with Arm-PCR of CDR3 regions. TCRdb ran MiXCR on the multiplex PCR reads and lists one entry per CDR3 protein. The repertoire has 370,000 or so distinct CDR3 sequences, about a sixth of them found once; the top ten carry 20%. Time point given: newly diagnosed GD, antithyroid drugs for less than 3 months. TCR sequences were obtained from RNA taken from PBMCs. The sample also formed part of further work on T cells in Graves' hyperthyroidism and ophthalmopathy. That work states: Most thyroid-expanded clonotypes above 0.001 were also found in blood. Ophthalmopathy was separated from stable hyperthyroidism by a 13 V-J model.

The chain combines TRBV28 with TRBJ2-3; TRBD1 matches at 11 bases. The clonotype comes from a woman aged 18-30 years with Graves disease. The sample consisted of peripheral blood mononuclear cells (PBMCs), taken at new diagnosis, from a patient treated with antithyroid drugs. CDR3 amino acids: CASKGQGETDTQYF. CDR3 nucleotides: TGTGCCAGCAAGGGACAGGGGGAGACAGATACGCAGTATTTT.